This TCR beta chain was retrieved from a study of response to subunit inactivated influenza vaccine. Whole-study results and caveats: The authors proposed limited new T cell recruitment per seasonal influenza vaccination.

The CDR3 contains 14 residues. V lost 6 bases and J lost 3, with 15 bases in between. The germline gives CDR1 SQVTM, CDR2 ANQGSEA. TCRdb ran MiXCR on the RT-PCR reads and lists one entry per CDR3 protein. The table shows 200,000 to 250,000 distinct CDR3 sequences, with more than 10% occurring only once. This clonotype was recorded at least ten times. Antigen specificity is unknown. The sequenced sample was non-naive T cells sorted from PBMCs, obtained 14 days before vaccination. The J gene is TRBJ1-5, the V gene TRBV29-1; tentatively, D is TRBD1 (5 bases). This TCR came from a man aged 50 to 60 who received an inactivated influenza vaccine. CDR3: CSVQIGDPNQPQHF. Written as DNA, the CDR3 is TGCAGCGTGCAAATAGGGGATCCCAATCAGCCCCAGCATTTT.